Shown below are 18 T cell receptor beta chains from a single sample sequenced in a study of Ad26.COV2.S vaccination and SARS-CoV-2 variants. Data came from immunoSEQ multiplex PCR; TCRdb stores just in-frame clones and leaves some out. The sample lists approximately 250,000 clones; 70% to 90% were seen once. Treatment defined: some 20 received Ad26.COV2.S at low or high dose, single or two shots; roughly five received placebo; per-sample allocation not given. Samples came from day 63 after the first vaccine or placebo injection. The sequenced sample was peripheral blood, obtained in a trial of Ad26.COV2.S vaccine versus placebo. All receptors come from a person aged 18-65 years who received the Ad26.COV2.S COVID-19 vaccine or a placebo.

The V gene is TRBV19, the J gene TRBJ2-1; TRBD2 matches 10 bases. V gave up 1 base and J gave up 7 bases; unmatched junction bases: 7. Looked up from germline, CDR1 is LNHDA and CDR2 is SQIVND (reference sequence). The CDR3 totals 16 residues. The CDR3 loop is CASSIAPSGGRNEQFF. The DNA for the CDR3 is TGTGCCAGTAGTATAGCCCCTAGCGGGGGAAGGAATGAGCAGTTCTTC.

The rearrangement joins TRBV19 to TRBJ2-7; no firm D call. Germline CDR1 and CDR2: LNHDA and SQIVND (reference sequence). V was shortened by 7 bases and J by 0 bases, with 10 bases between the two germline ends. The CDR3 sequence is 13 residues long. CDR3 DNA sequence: TGTGCCAGTACTGGGGATAACTCCTACGAGCAGTACTTC. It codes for CASTGDNSYEQYF. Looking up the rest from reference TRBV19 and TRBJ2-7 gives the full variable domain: DGGITQSPKYLFRKEGQNVTLSCEQNLNHDAMYWYRQDPGQGLRLIYYSQIVNDFQKGDIAEGYSVSREKKESFPLTVTSAQKNPTAFYLCASTGDNSYEQYFGPGTRLTVT.

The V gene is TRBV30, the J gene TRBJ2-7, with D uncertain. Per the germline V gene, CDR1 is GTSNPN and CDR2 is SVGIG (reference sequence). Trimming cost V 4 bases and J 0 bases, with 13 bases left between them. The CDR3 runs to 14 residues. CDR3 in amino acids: CAWMRADLSYEQYF. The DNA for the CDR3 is TGTGCCTGGATGCGAGCAGACCTCTCCTACGAGCAGTACTTC.

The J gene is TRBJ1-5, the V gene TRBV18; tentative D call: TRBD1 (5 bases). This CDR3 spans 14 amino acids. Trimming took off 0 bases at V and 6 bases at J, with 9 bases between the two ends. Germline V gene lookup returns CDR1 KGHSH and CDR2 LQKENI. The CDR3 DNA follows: TGTGCCAGCTCACCACCATTTGGGGGTCAGCCCCAGCATTTT. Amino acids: CASSPPFGGQPQHF.

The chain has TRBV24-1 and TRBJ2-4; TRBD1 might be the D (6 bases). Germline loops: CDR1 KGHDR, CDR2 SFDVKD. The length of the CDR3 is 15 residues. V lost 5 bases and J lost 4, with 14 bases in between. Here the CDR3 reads CATSVVTGPKNIQYF. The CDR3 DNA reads TGTGCCACCAGTGTCGTGACAGGACCAAAAAACATTCAGTACTTC.

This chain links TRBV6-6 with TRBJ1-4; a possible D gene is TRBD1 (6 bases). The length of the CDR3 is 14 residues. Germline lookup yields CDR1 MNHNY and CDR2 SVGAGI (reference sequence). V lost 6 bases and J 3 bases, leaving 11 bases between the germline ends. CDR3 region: CASRTGQSNEKLFF. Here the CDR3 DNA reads TGTGCCAGCAGGACCGGACAGTCTAATGAAAAACTGTTTTTT.

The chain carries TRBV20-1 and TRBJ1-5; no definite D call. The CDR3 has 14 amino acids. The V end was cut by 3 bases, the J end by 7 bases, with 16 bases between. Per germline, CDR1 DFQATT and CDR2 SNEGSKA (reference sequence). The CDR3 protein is CSASRLAAAQPQHF. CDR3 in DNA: TGCAGTGCTAGTAGGCTCGCAGCCGCACAGCCCCAGCATTTT.

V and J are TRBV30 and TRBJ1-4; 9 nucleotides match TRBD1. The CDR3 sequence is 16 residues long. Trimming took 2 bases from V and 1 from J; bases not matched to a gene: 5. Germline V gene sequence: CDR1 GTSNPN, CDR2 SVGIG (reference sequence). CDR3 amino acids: CAWSYGTGRTNEKLFF. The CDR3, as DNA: TGTGCCTGGAGTTACGGGACAGGGCGAACTAATGAAAAACTGTTTTTT. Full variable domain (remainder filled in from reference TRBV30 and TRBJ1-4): SQTIHQWPATLVQPVGSPLSLECTVEGTSNPNLYWYRQAAGRGLQLLFYSVGIGQISSEVPQNLSASRPQDRQFILSSKKLLLSDSGFYLCAWSYGTGRTNEKLFFGSGTQLSVL.

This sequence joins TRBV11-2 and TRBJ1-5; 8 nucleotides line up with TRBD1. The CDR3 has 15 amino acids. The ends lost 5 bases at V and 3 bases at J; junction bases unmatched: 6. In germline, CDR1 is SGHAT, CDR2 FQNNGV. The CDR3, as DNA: TGTGCCAGCAGCACGGGACAGGCCGTCAATCAGCCCCAGCATTTT. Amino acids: CASSTGQAVNQPQHF.

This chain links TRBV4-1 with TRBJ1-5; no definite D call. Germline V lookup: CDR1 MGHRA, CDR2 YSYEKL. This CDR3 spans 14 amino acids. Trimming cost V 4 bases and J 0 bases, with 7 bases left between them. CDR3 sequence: CASSLGVSNQPQHF. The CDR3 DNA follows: TGCGCCAGCAGCCTTGGAGTTAGCAATCAGCCCCAGCATTTT.

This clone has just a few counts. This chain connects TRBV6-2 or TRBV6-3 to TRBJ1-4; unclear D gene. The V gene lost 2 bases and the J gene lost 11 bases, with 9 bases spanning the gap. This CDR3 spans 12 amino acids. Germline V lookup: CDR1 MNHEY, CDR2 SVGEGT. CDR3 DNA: TGTGCCAGCAGTTACGCGTTAGGTAAACTGTTTTTT. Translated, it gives CASSYALGKLFF.

CDR3: CASSIQRSLSNTGELFF. For the CDR3, the DNA is TGTGCCAGCAGCATCCAACGATCTCTGTCAAACACCGGGGAGCTGTTTTTT. The chain is built from TRBV28 and TRBJ2-2; D ambiguous. This CDR3 contains 17 residues. V lost 6 bases and J 2 bases, leaving 19 bases between the germline ends. Germline values: CDR1 MDHEN, CDR2 SYDVKM.

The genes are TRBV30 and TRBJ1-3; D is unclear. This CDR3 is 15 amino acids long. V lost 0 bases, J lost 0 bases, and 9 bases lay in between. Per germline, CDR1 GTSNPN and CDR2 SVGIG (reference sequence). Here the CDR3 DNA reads TGTGCCTGGAGTGTTGGGTTATTCTCTGGAAACACCATATATTTT. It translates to CAWSVGLFSGNTIYF.

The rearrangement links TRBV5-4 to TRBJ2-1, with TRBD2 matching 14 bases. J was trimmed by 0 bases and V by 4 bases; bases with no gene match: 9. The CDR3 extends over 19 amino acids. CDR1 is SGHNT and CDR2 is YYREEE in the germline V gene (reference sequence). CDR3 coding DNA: TGTGCCAGCAGCCATAGGACTAGCGGGAGGTGGAGCTCCTACAATGAGCAGTTCTTC. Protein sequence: CASSHRTSGRWSSYNEQFF.

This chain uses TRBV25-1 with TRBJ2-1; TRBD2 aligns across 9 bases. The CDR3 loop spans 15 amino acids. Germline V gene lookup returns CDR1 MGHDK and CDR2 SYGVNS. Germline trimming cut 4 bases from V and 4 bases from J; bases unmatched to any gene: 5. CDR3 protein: CASSALAGFYNEQFF. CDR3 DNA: TGTGCCAGCAGTGCCCTAGCGGGGTTTTACAATGAGCAGTTCTTC.

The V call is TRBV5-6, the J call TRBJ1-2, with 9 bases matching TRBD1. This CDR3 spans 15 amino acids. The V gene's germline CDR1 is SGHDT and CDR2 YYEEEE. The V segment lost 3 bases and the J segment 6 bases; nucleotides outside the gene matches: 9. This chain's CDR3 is CASSSSMDRGHGYTF. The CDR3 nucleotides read TGTGCCAGCAGCTCCAGTATGGACAGGGGCCATGGCTACACCTTC.

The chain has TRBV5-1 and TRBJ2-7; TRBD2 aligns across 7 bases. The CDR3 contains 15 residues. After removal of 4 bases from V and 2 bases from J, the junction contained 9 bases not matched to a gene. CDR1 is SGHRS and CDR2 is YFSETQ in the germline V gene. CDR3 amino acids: CASSTKAGPPYEQYF. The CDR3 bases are TGCGCCAGCAGCACGAAAGCGGGGCCCCCCTACGAGCAGTACTTC.

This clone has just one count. CDR3 DNA: TGTGCCAGCAGCGATGGACAGAACAAAAACATTCAGTACTTC. This codes for CASSDGQNKNIQYF. This rearrangement joins TRBV2 to TRBJ2-4, with D tentatively TRBD1 (6 bases). Trimming removed 6 bases from V and 3 bases from J, with 12 bases in between. The CDR3 covers 14 residues. Per germline, CDR1 SNHLY and CDR2 FYNNEI.